This is a list of T cell receptor beta chains from one sample in a study of blood T cell repertoires in COVID-19. Using immunoSEQ multiplex PCR, the repertoire was profiled, and TCRdb retains in-frame clones only, with some absent. The sample yields 150,000 to 180,000 clones, about 90% seen once. Sequenced: peripheral blood. The source of these receptors is a man aged 45-60 years with acute or convalescent COVID-19. The CDR3 runs from the conserved cysteine through the conserved F or W. The D gene is left open where the match is weak. The listing skips clone size in some rows; elsewhere it reads once, few, many or a size class.

clone_size | j_call | d_call | v_call | cdr3_nt | cdr3_aa
NA | TRBJ1-5 | NA | TRBV28 | TGTGCCAGCAGTTATACAGGACCTACAAATCAGCCCCAGCATTTT | CASSYTGPTNQPQHF
NA | TRBJ2-1 | NA | TRBV20-1 | TGCAGTGCCACGGCTAGTTATGAGCAGTTCTTC | CSATASYEQFF
NA | TRBJ2-1 | TRBD2 | TRBV3-1/TRBV3-2 | TGTGCCAGCAGCCAAGATCTCGGGACTAGCGGTTACAATGAGCAGTTCTTC | CASSQDLGTSGYNEQFF
NA | TRBJ2-7 | NA | TRBV21-1 | TGTGCCAGCAGACGGACAGGAACCTACGAGCAGTACTTC | CASRRTGTYEQYF
NA | TRBJ2-3 | TRBD2 | TRBV11-2 | TGTGCCAGCAGCTCCCAAAGCGGGGGTGATACGCAGTATTTT | CASSSQSGGDTQYF
NA | TRBJ1-1 | NA | TRBV5-4 | TGTGCCAGCAGCTTGGTAGGGGGGGGCAACACTGAAGCTTTCTTT | CASSLVGGGNTEAFF
NA | TRBJ2-1 | NA | TRBV9 | TGTGCCAGCAGCGTAGCGGCGGGGTGGGACTACAATGAGCAGTTCTTC | CASSVAAGWDYNEQFF
NA | TRBJ1-1 | NA | TRBV7-2 | TGTGCCAGCAGCCCTCGATGGGGAGGGACTGAAGCTTTCTTT | CASSPRWGGTEAFF
NA | TRBJ2-1 | TRBD2 | TRBV10-1 | TGCGCCAGCAGTGGGGGACTAGCGGGTTCCAATGAGCAGTTCTTC | CASSGGLAGSNEQFF
NA | TRBJ1-1 | NA | TRBV7-7 | TGTGCTAGCAGCTCGGACACCAACACTGAAGCTTTCTTT | CASSSDTNTEAFF
NA | TRBJ2-3 | TRBD1 | TRBV29-1 | TGCAGCGTTGACGGGACAGGGGGATCGGATACGCAGTATTTT | CSVDGTGGSDTQYF
NA | TRBJ1-3 | NA | TRBV10-3 | TGTGCCACCAACCGAGGGGGTTCCTCTGGAAACACCATATATTTT | CATNRGGSSGNTIYF
NA | TRBJ1-1 | NA | TRBV6-2/TRBV6-3 | TGTGCCAGCAGTTACTCGCGGAGCTCGAACACTGAAGCTTTCTTT | CASSYSRSSNTEAFF
NA | TRBJ2-7 | TRBD1 | TRBV18 | TGTGCCAGCTCACCTGACCAGGGGGTTTACGAGCAGTACTTC | CASSPDQGVYEQYF
NA | TRBJ2-1 | NA | TRBV6-2/TRBV6-3 | TGTGCCAGCAGTTACGGGACACTTATAAATGAGCAGTTCTTC | CASSYGTLINEQFF
NA | TRBJ1-1 | NA | TRBV6-5 | TGTGCCAGCAGTTACGGCAGGGTGAACACTGAAGCTTTCTTT | CASSYGRVNTEAFF
few | TRBJ2-2 | TRBD2 | TRBV27 | TGTGCCAGCCGTTGGGCGGGGGGGAACACCGGGGAGCTGTTTTTT | CASRWAGGNTGELFF
NA | TRBJ2-7 | TRBD1 | TRBV5-1 | TGCGCCAGCAGCCTCATGAGGACAGGAGGCTACGAGCAGTACTTC | CASSLMRTGGYEQYF
NA | TRBJ2-1 | NA | TRBV11-1 | TGTGCCACGAGGCGAAAGTATGACTACAATGAGCAGTTCTTC | CATRRKYDYNEQFF
NA | TRBJ1-2 | TRBD1 | TRBV30 | TGTGCCAGAAGGGCAGGGGGAAACTATGGCTACACCTTC | CARRAGGNYGYTF
NA | TRBJ1-2 | TRBD1 | TRBV15 | TGTGCCACCAGCAGAGAAACAGGGGGCGTTGGCTACACCTTC | CATSRETGGVGYTF
NA | TRBJ2-1 | NA | TRBV6-4 | TGTGCCAGCAGTGAGGCCCCGGGGAATGAGCAGTTCTTC | CASSEAPGNEQFF
NA | TRBJ2-3 | NA | TRBV7-2 | TGTGCCAGCAGTTTAGGCCCACTGGGGCGGAGCACAGATACGCAGTATTTT | CASSLGPLGRSTDTQYF
NA | TRBJ2-5 | NA | TRBV27 | TGTGCCAGCAGCCCGAGGGTTGATGGAGAGACCCAGTACTTC | CASSPRVDGETQYF
NA | TRBJ2-7 | NA | TRBV7-2 | TGTGCCAGCAGCTCCGAGGGATACAACGAGCAGTACTTC | CASSSEGYNEQYF
NA | TRBJ2-2 | TRBD2 | TRBV5-1 | TGCGCCAGCAGCTTCCTGACTAGCGGGAACACCGGGGAGCTGTTTTTT | CASSFLTSGNTGELFF
few | TRBJ1-3 | NA | TRBV5-4 | TGTGCCAGCAGCTTAGGAGTATCTGGAAACACCATATATTTT | CASSLGVSGNTIYF
NA | TRBJ2-1 | TRBD2 | TRBV19 | TGTGCCAGTAGCCCAAAAAGAGCGGGGGGCAATGAGCAGTTCTTC | CASSPKRAGGNEQFF
NA | TRBJ2-2 | TRBD1 | TRBV5-1 | TGCGCCAGCAGAGGACAGGCTGCAACCGGGGAGCTGTTTTTT | CASRGQAATGELFF
NA | TRBJ1-1 | NA | TRBV3-1/TRBV3-2 | TGTGCCAGCAGCCAAGTTAGGAGCACTGAAGCTTTCTTT | CASSQVRSTEAFF
NA | TRBJ2-7 | TRBD1 | TRBV18 | TGTGCCAGCTCACCAGGGACAGGGGGCGAGCAGTACTTC | CASSPGTGGEQYF
NA | TRBJ1-2 | NA | TRBV7-9 | TGTGCCAGCAGCAGTGGCGGCAACGACTATGGCTACACCTTC | CASSSGGNDYGYTF
NA | TRBJ2-3 | NA | TRBV20-1 | TGCAGTGCTAGTCCAGGCACCAGCACAGATACGCAGTATTTT | CSASPGTSTDTQYF
few | TRBJ2-7 | NA | TRBV27 | TGTGCCAGCAGTTTTTCGCAGTCCTACGAGCAGTACTTC | CASSFSQSYEQYF
NA | TRBJ2-7 | TRBD1 | TRBV6-5 | TGTGCCAGCAGTTACTCGGGACAGGGGGCCAACGAGCAGTACTTC | CASSYSGQGANEQYF
NA | TRBJ1-3 | TRBD1 | TRBV3-1/TRBV3-2 | TGTGCCAGCAGCCCAGGGACAGGGGGAAACACCATATATTTT | CASSPGTGGNTIYF
NA | TRBJ1-4 | NA | TRBV18 | TGTGCCAGCTCACCGAGGAGGCGGGGAGAGGGTGAAAAACTGTTTTTT | CASSPRRRGEGEKLFF
NA | TRBJ1-6 | TRBD1 | TRBV13 | TGTGCCAGCAGCATGACAGGGGATACTTCACCCCTCCACTTT | CASSMTGDTSPLHF
NA | TRBJ2-3 | NA | TRBV7-8 | TGTGCCAGCAGCACTACAGATACGCAGTATTTT | CASSTTDTQYF
NA | TRBJ2-7 | NA | TRBV19 | TGTGCCAGTAGTATAGGGTACCAACTAGCCGGCGAGCAGTACTTC | CASSIGYQLAGEQYF
NA | TRBJ1-5 | TRBD1 | TRBV30 | TGTGCCTGGAACAGGGGAGGAAATCAGCCCCAGCATTTT | CAWNRGGNQPQHF
NA | TRBJ2-2 | NA | TRBV19 | TGTGCCAGTAGCCGGACTCCGGGGACGAACACCGGGGAGCTGTTTTTT | CASSRTPGTNTGELFF
NA | TRBJ2-1 | TRBD1 | TRBV9 | TGTGCCAGCAGCGTAGTTGGGGACAGGGAAAATGAGCAGTTCTTC | CASSVVGDRENEQFF
NA | TRBJ2-7 | NA | TRBV7-9 | TGTGCCAGCAGCTCGCCGGGACTGAACTACGAGCAGTACTTC | CASSSPGLNYEQYF
NA | TRBJ2-1 | NA | TRBV5-1 | TGCGCCAGCAGCCAACAGGTGAGCTCCTACAATGAGCAGTTCTTC | CASSQQVSSYNEQFF
NA | TRBJ2-1 | NA | TRBV7-9 | TGTGCCAGCAGCTTACAGGGCAATGAGCAGTTCTTC | CASSLQGNEQFF
NA | TRBJ2-2 | NA | TRBV7-2 | TGTGCCAGCAGCCCCCTTACTGGAGGCGGGGAGCTGTTTTTT | CASSPLTGGGELFF
NA | TRBJ1-4 | TRBD1 | TRBV19 | TGTGCCAGTAGTAACATGGGGACAGCCGATGAAAAACTGTTTTTT | CASSNMGTADEKLFF
NA | TRBJ2-7 | NA | TRBV1 | TGCACCAGCAAAACGGGTCGCCCCTACGAGCAGTACTTC | CTSKTGRPYEQYF
NA | TRBJ1-2 | TRBD1 | TRBV3-1/TRBV3-2 | TGTGCCAGCAGCCATGGGACAGGGGGTAGTGGCTACACCTTC | CASSHGTGGSGYTF
NA | TRBJ1-5 | NA | TRBV11-2 | TGTGCCAGCAGCTTAGATCCAGTGAATCAGCCCCAGCATTTT | CASSLDPVNQPQHF
NA | TRBJ1-5 | TRBD1 | TRBV5-3 | TGTGCCAGAAGCTTGGGGTATTGGACAGGGAGGGCTAATCAGCCCCAGCATTTT | CARSLGYWTGRANQPQHF
NA | TRBJ2-5 | NA | TRBV7-9 | TGTGCCAGCAGCTTAAGCGGGCAGACCCAAGAGACCCAGTACTTC | CASSLSGQTQETQYF
NA | TRBJ2-5 | TRBD2 | TRBV18 | TGTGCCAGCTCACCGCGGCCGACTAGCAGTTGGGAGACCCAGTACTTC | CASSPRPTSSWETQYF
NA | TRBJ1-1 | NA | TRBV19 | TGTGCCAGTACTCGGAGAGCTGAAGCTTTCTTT | CASTRRAEAFF